This TCR beta chain was retrieved from a study of cytomegalovirus exposure and HLA in healthy donors (dated by TCRdb to 2016 to 2017). In the study overall: An earlier analysis of about 560 of the donors reported under 300 Gb of sequence data and 117 million unique TCR beta sequences obtained from about 179 million T cells. An early release that covered about 600 HLA-typed donors contained approximately 300 gigabases of sequencing data and tens of millions of unique TCR sequences. Of the 398 genotyped donors, approximately 80% were placed in the genetic ancestry cluster associated with self-reported Caucasian donors. The study aimed to test whether signatures of past pathogen exposure could be identified by cataloging public T cell receptors. The study profiled the T cell repertoires of 550 to 700 subjects by immunosequencing and related them to cytomegalovirus serostatus. A separate validation cohort of over 95 different subjects was used in addition to the roughly 670-subject first cohort. To predict cytomegalovirus infection status, the study brought together high-throughput TCR immunosequencing, statistical association of individual TCRs with disease status, and machine learning. To study patterns of TCR occurrence, a later analysis re-analyzed previously published TCR beta repertoires from 500 to 850 donors and added high-resolution HLA genotyping. Rather than using new phenotypic data, the later analysis identified candidate immune exposures from TCR beta sequences and from how often those sequences occurred across donors. An earlier analysis of about 620 of the donors applied high-throughput TCR beta sequencing to assess whether each TCR beta V gene segment acted as functional or pseudogenic. Donor age, sex, ethnicity and CMV serostatus were collected together with the repertoire data. A later genetic analysis used genome-wide SNP genotypes for 398 of the 666 donors, treating that subset as a discovery cohort. All discovery cohort repertoires had been generated on a single sequencing platform. HLA typing covered class I and class II loci at four-digit resolution. Typing coverage differed by locus: A, B, C, DRB1 and DQB1 were typed in roughly 620-630 donors, DQA1 in 522, DPA1 in 606, and DPB1 in 472. Four to six DR-DQ haplotypes were handled as single units for association and clustering, since linkage in the cohort was strong. Across 398 genotyped donors of the cohort, an average of 235,054 unique TCR beta nucleotide sequences per donor were sequenced, and 15% to 20% of those sequences were non-productive. Beyond this particular receptor, the publication reports: Because HLA typing was missing for some donors at each locus, association tests included only the typed subset. The cohort was sequenced for TCR beta chains only, and without alpha or paired-chain data the features that could be detected were limited. Assigning TCR associations to individual alleles was difficult when HLA alleles, especially DR and DQ, strongly co-occurred. Correlated functional status among segregating V segments might reflect linkage disequilibrium, but an unknown experimental factor could not be ruled out. Some IMGT-functional V segments, including TRBV6-2 and TRBV6-3, could not be told apart with the 87-base-pair reads, so those segments were excluded. Because counts were too low, about 18 rarely observed V segments, including chromosome 9 orphons, were excluded from the earlier analysis of 500 to 700 of the donors. The authors suggested that the approach could potentially be generalized to other disease states and immunological phenotypes. The study gave a list of 150 to 200 TCR beta chains associated with cytomegalovirus. A cluster of highly shared sequence variants was judged likely to be a technical artifact of the sequencing pipeline. In a later analysis, TCR association rates were found to vary across HLA loci, with the most associated TCRs seen for DRB1 alleles and the fewest for HLA-C alleles. The only immune exposure information available for the cohort was CMV serostatus. In a later genetic analysis, a missense DCLRE1C variant was associated with V-gene and J-gene trimming of TCR beta chains, and the association was replicated in an independent cohort. A further reported finding was that TCR beta sequences accurately predicted the HLA-A and HLA-B alleles for most subjects in the first cohort. In an earlier analysis of around 600 of the donors, most TCR beta V segments appeared in productive rearrangements about 87% or about 30% of the time, broadly matching IMGT annotations. According to a later analysis, most CMV-associated TCR beta chains appeared to be HLA-restricted, and the HLA associations seemed to be driven largely by CMV exposure. In a later genetic analysis, fewer N-insertions in productive TCRs were reported among donors in an Asian-associated ancestry cluster than the roughly 700-donor mean. The presence/absence analyses assumed that sequencing depth was roughly uniform across donors, and that assumption may not be true. A few of the identified cytomegalovirus-associated TCR beta chains were confirmed in vitro to be specific for cytomegalovirus antigens. The classifier was reported to diagnose cytomegalovirus status with high specificity and sensitivity in both the original and validation cohorts. While some public TCRs were present in many individuals, most TCR sequences turned up only very rarely across donors. A later analysis associated 16,951 TCR beta sequences with specific HLA alleles at a false discovery rate of 0.05. According to a later analysis, parvovirus B19, influenza, CMV and Epstein-Barr virus appeared linked to several top co-occurrence clusters. In a later analysis, HLA-associated TCR beta chains showed more clonal expansion and lower generation probabilities than non-associated chains that were equally common.

CDR1 and CDR2 are drawn from the germline V gene: SGHTA, FQGNSA. The junction shows trimming of 1 base on V and 0 bases on J, plus 7 bases between the germline ends. The CDR3 holds 14 amino acids from the cysteine to the phenylalanine. Only the CDR3 part of the read is kept: 42 bases, read in frame from the first base. A remark on this clone: There is no known antigen for this receptor. It has no much larger one-base neighbor in the sample; base qualities were not kept.

The cohort consisted of hundreds of healthy bone marrow donors. Cohort members were all nominally healthy when sampled, although unrecorded immune exposures were likely present. The donor tested CMV seronegative, placing the donor among the 300 to 400 seronegative members of the cohort. A peripheral blood sample was provided by each donor, and peripheral blood mononuclear cells were used for TCR beta sequencing. The Qiagen DNeasy Blood Extraction Kit was used to extract genomic DNA from the blood cell samples. The protocol used for the library was the immunoSEQ multiplex PCR assay. For the multiplex PCR, a mixture combining 60 forward primers for TCR Vbeta segments and 13 reverse primers for TCR Jbeta segments was used. The CDR3 region of rearranged TCR beta genes was amplified from genomic DNA with a multiplex PCR assay. The Illumina HiSeq System was used to sequence the amplified TCR beta libraries as 87-base-pair reads. In the authors' own workflow: A later analysis counted approximately 84 million unique TCR beta chains across the 666 repertoires, and 9.5 million to 11 million of these chains were shared by at least two donors. Raw reads were error-corrected and collapsed into unique sequences by a nearest-neighbor algorithm in which closely related sequences were merged to remove PCR and sequencing errors. To assign V, D and J gene segments, CDR3 sequences were aligned to IMGT reference sequences. For a sequence to be retained, a match of at least six nucleotides was required to both a V gene segment and a J gene segment. A rearrangement was called productive if the CDR3 had no stop codons and remained in frame with V and J, and every other rearrangement was called non-productive. Following IMGT convention, CDR3 was defined as the stretch from the second conserved V-encoded cysteine up to the conserved J-encoded phenylalanine. The earlier analysis of about 530 of the donors excluded any sequence lacking an unambiguous match to a single V gene segment. An earlier analysis of several hundred of the donors called V segments functional above 56.7% productive rearrangements and segregating when the between-donor standard deviation exceeded 5%. A statistical classification framework was built to diagnose cytomegalovirus status from the catalog of TCR beta chain sequences. V and J gene assignment, in a later analysis, came from comparing TCR nucleotide sequences with IMGT/GENE-DB human TR gene sequences. In a later analysis, CDR3 sequences and most-parsimonious VDJ recombination scenarios were assigned using the TCRdist pipeline. A later analysis defined each TCR beta chain by its CDR3 amino acid sequence plus V-gene family, and excluded reads lacking a unique V-gene family. As a way to deal with suspected cross-contamination and a sequencing artifact, a later analysis dropped roughly 600 nucleotide sequences that were highly shared and had low generation probability. For each public chain, a later analysis derived a clonal expansion index from normalized ranks of inferred template counts within each repertoire. In a later analysis, generation probabilities were computed with a VDJ recombination model fitted to out-of-frame rearrangements, and the resulting probabilities were checked against IGoR. In a later analysis, hypergeometric tests were used to score TCR-TCR, TCR-HLA and TCR-CMV co-occurrence, with a repertoire-size bias correction applied to TCR pairs. False discovery rates were estimated in a later analysis by permuting HLA or CMV assignments 20 times. In a later analysis, co-occurring TCRs were grouped with DBSCAN, and TCRdist sequence similarity was added when clustering was performed within HLA-allele-positive subsets. Repertoires with fewer than 30,000 or more than 120,000 public chains, plus five repertoires with anomalous nucleotide sharing, were excluded from co-occurrence clustering. TCRdb took over this immuneACCESS table, retaining in-frame rearrangements with V and J assigned. Such tables are incomplete; in checked studies, under half of the missing clones stem from an unresolved V gene, and the remainder is unexplained. The V and J calls and clone size are taken from that table; D and trimming were inferred from the DNA. For this sample the table gives approximately 150,000 clones, of which 80% to 85% were detected only once. The top ten clonotypes cover roughly 1% of the sample.

Material for sequencing was PBMCs. The sequence is built from TRBV7-2 and TRBJ2-7; no D gene can be assigned with confidence. The clonotype was recovered from a man in his thirties or forties in good health and CMV-seronegative. The CDR3 sequence is CASSLGIDSYEQYF. Here is the DNA: TGTGCCAGCAGCTTAGGCATAGACTCCTACGAGCAGTACTTC. The CDR3, completed at both ends by the reference TRBV7-2 and TRBJ2-7 genes, gives the full variable domain GAGVSQSPSNKVTEKGKDVELRCDPISGHTALYWYRQSLGQGLEFLIYFQGNSAPDKSGLPSDRFSAERTGGSVSTLTIQRTQQEDSAVYLCASSLGIDSYEQYFGPGTRLTVT.